The clone carrying this T cell receptor (beta chain) turned up a few times. Its matching antigen is unknown. This record belongs to a study of identical twins. General study results and limits: The same donors were not followed; conclusions instead depended on cross-sectional statistical analysis. Possibly, invariant MAIT and iNKT cells partly confounded zero-insertion analyses.

TCRdb redid the calling of the 5' RACE reads with MiXCR, one entry per CDR3 protein. The table has hundreds of thousands of distinct CDR3 sequences, approximately 21% seen once; the top ten hold 4.3%. J lost 4 bases, V lost 8 bases, and 13 bases had no gene match. The CDR3 sequence is 15 residues long. These data also featured in a second study, about T cells expressing NK-cell markers. From that report: Researchers got TCR beta repertoires out of sorted CD3+CD56+NKG2C+, CD3+CD56+NKG2C- and CD3+CD56-NKG2C+ T cells. The authors sequenced eight donors, of whom seven were HCMV-seropositive and one was seronegative.

V usage is TRBV12-3 or TRBV12-4 and J usage is TRBJ2-5, with 7 bases aligning to TRBD2. The sequence was collected from a woman younger than 35 in good health. The sequenced sample was PBMCs. DNA for the CDR3: TGTGCCAGCCGGCGGGGGAGAGCTGGGATAGAGACCCAGTACTTC. Protein: CASRRGRAGIETQYF.